The 32 T cell receptor beta chains listed next were all sequenced from one sample in a study of Ad26.COV2.S vaccination and SARS-CoV-2 variants. The repertoire was sequenced with immunoSEQ multiplex PCR; TCRdb's copy has only in-frame clones and lacks some. The data show approximately 340,000 clones, 85% seen once. Treatment in this sample: around 19 received Ad26.COV2.S at low or high dose, single or two shots; 5 received placebo; per-sample allocation not given. Samples analyzed were those drawn on day 63 after the first vaccine or placebo injection. The sample consisted of peripheral blood, taken in a trial of Ad26.COV2.S vaccine versus placebo. These receptors came from a person aged 18-65 years who received the Ad26.COV2.S COVID-19 vaccine or a placebo.

The V and J genes are TRBV5-1 and TRBJ2-3; perhaps TRBD2 as D (6 bases). The CDR3 is made up of 15 amino acids. With 4 bases removed from V and 2 bases from J, the gap between germline ends came to 14 bases. Germline CDR1 and CDR2: SGHRS and YFSETQ. CDR3 residues: CASSPRDGHTDTQYF. The CDR3 nucleotides read TGCGCCAGCAGCCCGCGGGACGGTCACACAGATACGCAGTATTTT. Together with reference TRBV5-1 and TRBJ2-3, the CDR3 gives the full variable domain: KAGVTQTPRYLIKTRGQQVTLSCSPISGHRSVSWYQQTPGQGLQFLFEYFSETQRNKGNFPGRFSGRQFSNSRSEMNVSTLELGDSALYLCASSPRDGHTDTQYFGPGTRLTVL.

The chain couples TRBV19 to TRBJ2-3; weak D call: TRBD1 (5 bases). The CDR3 contains 14 residues. V was pared by 5 bases and J by 3 bases, with 12 bases between. Per germline, CDR1 LNHDA and CDR2 SQIVND (reference sequence). DNA for the CDR3: TGTGCCAGTAGTCGGCAGGGTAGGACAGATACGCAGTATTTT. Translating it yields CASSRQGRTDTQYF. Looking up the rest from reference TRBV19 and TRBJ2-3 gives the full variable domain: DGGITQSPKYLFRKEGQNVTLSCEQNLNHDAMYWYRQDPGQGLRLIYYSQIVNDFQKGDIAEGYSVSREKKESFPLTVTSAQKNPTAFYLCASSRQGRTDTQYFGPGTRLTVL.

This rearrangement joins TRBV4-1 to TRBJ1-4; D unresolved. Germline CDR1 and CDR2: MGHRA and YSYEKL. Trimming left V 5 bases short and J 6 bases short, with 10 bases between. The CDR3 runs to 13 residues. The CDR3 spells CASSTPSDEKLFF. Written as DNA, the CDR3 is TGCGCCAGCAGCACCCCCTCTGATGAAAAACTGTTTTTT.

This clone was seen a handful of times. This chain joins TRBV10-3 and TRBJ2-2, with D possibly being TRBD2 (6 bases). Per the germline V gene, CDR1 is ENHRY and CDR2 is SYGVKD. V was trimmed by 7 bases and J by 5 bases, leaving 17 bases between them. CDR3 length equals 15 residues. The CDR3 reads CAITAQGAGTGELFF. The DNA for the CDR3 is TGTGCCATCACGGCCCAAGGGGCGGGAACCGGGGAGCTGTTTTTT.

This clone came up a few times. This sequence joins TRBV2 and TRBJ2-1; D possibly corresponds to TRBD2 (6 bases). Germline loops: CDR1 SNHLY, CDR2 FYNNEI. The CDR3 sequence is 12 residues long. V lost 10 bases to trimming and J lost 12 bases, with 19 bases between them. CDR3 sequence: CATASRDWVQFF. In DNA form, the CDR3 reads TGTGCCACCGCGAGCAGGGACTGGGTGCAGTTCTTC.

This clone was seen once. The V and J genes are TRBV5-4 and TRBJ1-2, with TRBD1 matching over 10 bases. V dropped 2 bases and J dropped 8; count of bases not matched to a gene: 9. The CDR3 length is 15 residues. Germline values: CDR1 SGHNT, CDR2 YYREEE (reference sequence). CDR3 nucleotide sequence: TGTGCCAGCAGCTTCATGGGGACAGGGGCGACGGGCTACACCTTC. Residues: CASSFMGTGATGYTF.

The V gene is TRBV30, the J gene TRBJ2-7, with TRBD1 matching over 11 bases. This CDR3 contains 14 residues. The V segment lost 5 bases and the J segment 5 bases; nucleotides outside the gene matches: 8. Germline V gene data show CDR1 as GTSNPN and CDR2 as SVGIG (reference sequence). CDR3 sequence reads: CAWDGTGGRDEQYF. The DNA for the CDR3 is TGTGCCTGGGACGGGACAGGGGGTCGGGACGAGCAGTACTTC.

This chain uses TRBV9 with TRBJ2-2, with TRBD2 matching 9 bases. This CDR3 is built from 19 residues. Per the germline V gene, CDR1 is SGDLS and CDR2 is YYNGEE. V lost 4 bases to trimming and J lost 6 bases; unmatched junction nucleotides: 19. This CDR3 is CASSPGTVILGTSPGELFF. DNA of the CDR3: TGTGCCAGCAGCCCCGGGACAGTCATACTGGGGACTAGCCCCGGGGAGCTGTTTTTT.

The rearrangement links TRBV5-1 to TRBJ2-4; D is undetermined. CDR1 and CDR2 (germline): SGHRS, YFSETQ. The CDR3 is made up of 15 amino acids. With 7 bases removed from V and 0 bases from J, the gap between germline ends came to 14 bases. The CDR3, as DNA: TGCGCCAGCTCCGCACAGTCCGTAGCCAAAAACATTCAGTACTTC. It yields the protein CASSAQSVAKNIQYF.

The V and J genes are TRBV6-5 and TRBJ2-3; 8 bases map to TRBD2. V dropped 7 bases and J dropped 6; count of bases not matched to a gene: 12. Germline V gene lookup returns CDR1 MNHEY and CDR2 SVGAGI. The CDR3 contains 15 residues. The CDR3 DNA is TGTGCCAGCACCATAGCGGGGCCTGCAGGGGATACGCAGTATTTT. It codes for CASTIAGPAGDTQYF.

The chain uses TRBV18 and TRBJ2-7; 11 nucleotides align to TRBD2. Germline V CDR1 and CDR2: KGHSH, LQKENI. V dropped 0 bases and J dropped 0; count of bases not matched to a gene: 1. The CDR3 has 16 amino acids. Here the CDR3 DNA reads TGTGCCAGCTCACCACCAACTAGCGGGAGCTCCTACGAGCAGTACTTC. Residues: CASSPPTSGSSYEQYF.

This clone appeared once. The chain is built from TRBV29-1 and TRBJ2-5, with D perhaps given as TRBD1 or TRBD2 (7 bases each). Germline CDR1 reads SQVTM; CDR2 reads ANQGSEA. The germline V and J ends were trimmed by 3 bases and 4 bases, with 15 bases remaining between them. The CDR3 runs 14 residues. Here the CDR3 DNA reads TGCAGCGTTGATGCCAGGGGGGGAGGAGAGACCCAGTACTTC. The encoded protein is CSVDARGGGETQYF.

The V and J genes are TRBV19 and TRBJ1-2, with a weak D call TRBD1 (5 bases). The CDR3 is 12 amino acids. From germline, CDR1 is LNHDA and CDR2 SQIVND (reference sequence). Trimming pared 5 bases from V and 9 bases from J, leaving 13 bases between. The CDR3 region is CASSVTDSSYTF. CDR3 sequence (DNA): TGTGCCAGTAGTGTGACAGATAGTAGCTACACCTTC.

This clone has more than one count but fewer than ten. The CDR3 DNA is TGCGCCAGCAGCCAAGAGGCCCTCCGGGATGAAAAACTGTTTTTT. Its protein is CASSQEALRDEKLFF. The V and J genes are TRBV4-1 and TRBJ1-4; D not certain. Germline CDR1 and CDR2: MGHRA and YSYEKL. The V gene lost 0 bases and the J gene lost 6 bases, with 11 bases spanning the gap. The CDR3 has 15 amino acids.

The chain carries TRBV5-4 and TRBJ2-2; TRBD1 agrees at 10 bases. The CDR3 loop spans 15 amino acids. Germline values: CDR1 SGHNT, CDR2 YYREEE (reference sequence). V shed 3 bases, J shed 7 bases, and the junction held 6 bases outside the gene matches. The CDR3 reads CASSYRDRGGGELFF. For the CDR3, the DNA is TGTGCCAGCAGCTACAGGGACAGGGGAGGCGGGGAGCTGTTTTTT.

The chain is built from TRBV28 and TRBJ2-5; TRBD1 is a possible D gene (7 bases). CDR3 size: 15 residues. Germline lookup yields CDR1 MDHEN and CDR2 SYDVKM. With 6 bases removed from V and 5 bases from J, the gap between germline ends came to 19 bases. This CDR3 reads CASRRRQGGGETQYF. The CDR3 DNA follows: TGTGCCAGCAGGCGGAGACAGGGAGGTGGTGAGACCCAGTACTTC.

The chain recombines TRBV23-1 with TRBJ2-7; D is perhaps TRBD1 or TRBD2 (5 bases each). TRBV23-1 is placed among ORFs of uncertain function. The V gene lost 7 bases and the J gene lost 0 bases, with 13 bases spanning the gap. The CDR3 consists of 14 residues. The CDR3 loop reads CASNDSGSSYEQYF. The CDR3 DNA follows: TGCGCCAGCAACGACAGCGGTTCCTCCTACGAGCAGTACTTC.

V gene TRBV7-9 combines with J gene TRBJ1-1; D ambiguous. Trimming removed 5 bases at V and 12 bases at J, with 22 bases between. This CDR3 spans 14 amino acids. The germline gives CDR1 SEHNR, CDR2 FQNEAQ (reference sequence). CDR3 residues: CASSPENLGQKTFF. Written as DNA, the CDR3 is TGTGCCAGCAGCCCAGAAAATTTGGGTCAGAAAACTTTCTTT.

The J gene is TRBJ1-6, the V gene TRBV27, with D perhaps matching TRBD1 (5 bases). V was cut by 6 bases and J by 0 bases, with 9 bases left in between. Germline CDR1 and CDR2: MNHEY and SMNVEV (reference sequence). This CDR3 has 15 residues. The CDR3 DNA follows: TGTGCCAGCAGGATCGACAGCTCCTATAATTCACCCCTCCACTTT. It translates to CASRIDSSYNSPLHF.

The genes are TRBV4-3 and TRBJ2-1; a weak D match, TRBD1 (5 bases). V was shortened by 0 bases and J by 7 bases, with 16 bases between the two germline ends. Germline assignment: CDR1 LGHNA and CDR2 YSLEER. This CDR3 contains 16 residues. CDR3: CASSQEWARAGNEQFF. The CDR3 nucleotides read TGCGCCAGCAGCCAAGAATGGGCCAGGGCAGGGAATGAGCAGTTCTTC.

The chain uses TRBV12-5 and TRBJ2-2, with D perhaps matching TRBD1 (5 bases). Germline V gives CDR1 LGHNT, CDR2 FRNRAP. V was cut by 0 bases and J by 0 bases, with 20 bases left in between. This CDR3 is built from 20 residues. CDR3 loop: CASGLVDKTEILANTGELFF. The CDR3 coding sequence is TGTGCTAGTGGTTTGGTGGACAAGACAGAGATACTTGCGAACACCGGGGAGCTGTTTTTT.

The chain combines TRBV7-2 with TRBJ2-3, with TRBD2 matching over 9 bases. Germline CDR1 SGHTA, CDR2 FQGNSA. V was pared by 1 base and J by 3 bases, with 2 bases of the junction left unmatched. The CDR3 is 15 amino acids. The CDR3 sequence: CASSLERGETDTQYF. In DNA form, the CDR3 reads TGTGCCAGCAGCTTAGAGCGGGGGGAGACAGATACGCAGTATTTT.

This rearrangement joins TRBV6-5 to TRBJ1-1; D is unresolved. The germline CDR1 and CDR2 sequences are MNHEY and SVGAGI. This CDR3 contains 14 residues. V lost 5 bases to trimming and J lost 0 bases, with 10 bases between them. The CDR3: CASSPPLVNTEAFF. CDR3 in DNA: TGTGCCAGCAGTCCCCCCCTAGTGAACACTGAAGCTTTCTTT.

V is TRBV12-3 or TRBV12-4 and J is TRBJ2-3; D remains unclear. V was shortened by 2 bases and J by 7 bases, with 7 bases between the two germline ends. The CDR3 contains 12 residues. The CDR3: CASSLSQNTQYF. CDR3 bases: TGTGCCAGCAGTTTAAGTCAGAATACGCAGTATTTT.

The gene calls are TRBV10-1 and TRBJ2-7, with 7 bases lining up with TRBD1. With 5 bases clipped from V and 2 bases from J, the junction kept 6 bases outside the gene matches. CDR1 and CDR2 (germline): WNHNN, SYGVQD (reference sequence). The CDR3 spans 14 residues. CDR3 sequence: CASSQGQETYEQYF. Here the CDR3 DNA reads TGCGCCAGCAGTCAAGGACAGGAGACCTACGAGCAGTACTTC.

This clone was recorded a few times. This chain links TRBV6-2 or TRBV6-3 with TRBJ2-1; D remains ambiguous. From germline, CDR1 is MNHEY and CDR2 SVGEGT. The germline V and J ends were trimmed by 3 bases and 0 bases, with 6 bases remaining between them. The CDR3 sequence is 14 residues long. CDR3 DNA: TGTGCCAGCAGTTATGAAGGCTCCTACAATGAGCAGTTCTTC. This gives the protein CASSYEGSYNEQFF.

This sequence joins TRBV9 and TRBJ1-5; TRBD1 aligns across 11 bases. V was clipped by 0 bases and J by 7 bases; unmatched bases: 15. The CDR3 length is 19 residues. Germline V gene data show CDR1 as SGDLS and CDR2 as YYNGEE. CDR3 protein: CASSVARTGGSHGVQPQHF. The DNA for the CDR3 is TGTGCCAGCAGCGTAGCAAGGACAGGGGGCTCGCACGGGGTCCAGCCCCAGCATTTT.

The gene calls are TRBV5-5 and TRBJ2-1; 7 bases align to TRBD1. The CDR3 has 15 residues. The germline CDR1 and CDR2 sequences are SGHKS and YYEKEE (reference sequence). With V trimmed by 0 bases and J by 4 bases, 4 bases remained unmatched. The CDR3: CASSLEGQVYNEQFF. The CDR3 coding sequence is TGTGCCAGCAGCTTGGAAGGACAGGTGTACAATGAGCAGTTCTTC. The whole variable domain, remainder taken from reference TRBV5-5 and TRBJ2-1, is DAGVTQSPTHLIKTRGQQVTLRCSPISGHKSVSWYQQVLGQGPQFIFQYYEKEERGRGNFPDRFSARQFPNYSSELNVNALLLGDSALYLCASSLEGQVYNEQFFGPGTRLTVL.

Details on this clone: The same CDR3 also results from other DNA sequences found in this sample. This rearrangement joins TRBV6-5 to TRBJ2-7, with TRBD2 identical over 11 bases. V dropped 0 bases and J dropped 4; count of bases not matched to a gene: 5. The CDR3 extends over 16 amino acids. The V gene's germline CDR1 is MNHEY and CDR2 SVGAGI. The CDR3, as DNA: TGTGCCAGCAGTTACTCGGGCCTAGCGGGAGGTTACGAGCAGTACTTC. Its protein is CASSYSGLAGGYEQYF.

The chain is built from TRBV20-1 and TRBJ2-7; TRBD2 matches at 7 bases. This CDR3 region has 14 residues. Germline V CDR1 and CDR2: DFQATT, SNEGSKA (reference sequence). V dropped 3 bases and J dropped 0; count of bases not matched to a gene: 5. The CDR3 is CSASASGHSYEQYF. CDR3 coding DNA: TGCAGTGCTAGTGCTAGCGGACACTCCTACGAGCAGTACTTC.

This chain connects TRBV15 to TRBJ1-4, with D possibly TRBD1 on 5 matching bases. V was clipped by 0 bases and J by 8 bases, with 13 bases between them. CDR1 LNHNV and CDR2 YYDKDF come from the germline V gene (reference sequence). The CDR3 covers 15 residues. The CDR3 DNA reads TGTGCCACCAGCAGAGATCGGCAGGGAGTGGAAAAACTGTTTTTT. It encodes CATSRDRQGVEKLFF.

The chain combines TRBV13 with TRBJ1-2; possibly TRBD1 for D (6 bases). The V gene lost 0 bases and the J gene lost 8 bases, with 13 bases spanning the gap. There are 14 residues in the CDR3. CDR1 is PRHDT, CDR2 FYEKMQ, per germline (reference sequence). The chain's CDR3 is CASSLGKGVWGYTF. The DNA of the CDR3 is TGTGCCAGCAGCTTAGGAAAGGGGGTCTGGGGCTACACCTTC.